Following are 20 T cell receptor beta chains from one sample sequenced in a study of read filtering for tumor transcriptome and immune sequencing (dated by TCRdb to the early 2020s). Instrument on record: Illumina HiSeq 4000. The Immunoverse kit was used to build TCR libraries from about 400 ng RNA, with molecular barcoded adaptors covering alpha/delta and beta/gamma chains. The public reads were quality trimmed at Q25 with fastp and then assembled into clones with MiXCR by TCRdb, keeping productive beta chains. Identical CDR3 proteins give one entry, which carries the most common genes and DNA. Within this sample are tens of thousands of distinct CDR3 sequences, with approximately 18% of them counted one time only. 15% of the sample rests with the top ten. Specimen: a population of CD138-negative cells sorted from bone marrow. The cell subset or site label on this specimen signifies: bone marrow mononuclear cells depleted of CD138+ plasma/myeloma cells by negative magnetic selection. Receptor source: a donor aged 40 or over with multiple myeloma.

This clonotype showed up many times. CDR3 coding DNA: TGTGCCAGCAGCTTCACAGATACGCAGTATTTT. Protein sequence: CASSFTDTQYF. V and J are TRBV7-2 and TRBJ2-3; D is undetermined. Trimming cost V 3 bases and J 2 bases, with 0 bases left between them. The germline CDR1 and CDR2 sequences are SGHTA and FQGNSA. The CDR3 contains 11 residues.

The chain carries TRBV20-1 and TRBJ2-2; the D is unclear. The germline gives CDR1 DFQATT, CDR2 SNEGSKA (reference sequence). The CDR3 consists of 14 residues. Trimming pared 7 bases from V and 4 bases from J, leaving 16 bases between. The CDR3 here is CSVGLGGITGELFF. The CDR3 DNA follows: TGCAGTGTTGGGTTAGGTGGAATCACCGGGGAGCTGTTTTTT.

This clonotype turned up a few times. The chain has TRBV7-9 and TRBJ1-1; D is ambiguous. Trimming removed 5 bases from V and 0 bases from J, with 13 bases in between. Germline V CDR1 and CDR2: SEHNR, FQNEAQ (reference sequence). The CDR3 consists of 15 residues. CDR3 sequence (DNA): TGTGCCAGCAGCAAAACCATAGGGATGAACACTGAAGCTTTCTTT. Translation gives CASSKTIGMNTEAFF.

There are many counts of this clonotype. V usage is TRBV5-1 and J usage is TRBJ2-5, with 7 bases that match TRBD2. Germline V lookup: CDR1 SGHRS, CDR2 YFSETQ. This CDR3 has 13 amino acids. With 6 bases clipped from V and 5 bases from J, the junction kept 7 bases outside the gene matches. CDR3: CASTGGGLETQYF. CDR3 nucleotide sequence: TGCGCCAGCACGGGGGGAGGATTGGAGACCCAGTACTTC.

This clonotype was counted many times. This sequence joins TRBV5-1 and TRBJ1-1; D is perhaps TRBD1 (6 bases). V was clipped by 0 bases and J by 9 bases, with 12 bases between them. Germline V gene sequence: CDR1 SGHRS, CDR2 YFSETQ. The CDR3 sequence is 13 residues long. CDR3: CASSLAAGAKAFF. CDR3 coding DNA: TGCGCCAGCAGCTTGGCGGCAGGGGCTAAAGCTTTCTTT. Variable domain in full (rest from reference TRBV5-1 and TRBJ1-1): KAGVTQTPRYLIKTRGQQVTLSCSPISGHRSVSWYQQTPGQGLQFLFEYFSETQRNKGNFPGRFSGRQFSNSRSEMNVSTLELGDSALYLCASSLAAGAKAFFGQGTRLTVV.

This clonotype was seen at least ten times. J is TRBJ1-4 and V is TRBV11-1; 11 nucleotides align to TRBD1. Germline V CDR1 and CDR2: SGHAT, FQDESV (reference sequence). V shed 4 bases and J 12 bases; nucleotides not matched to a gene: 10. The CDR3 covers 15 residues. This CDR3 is CASSYGTGGLVELFF. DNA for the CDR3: TGTGCCAGCAGCTACGGGACAGGGGGGCTTGTGGAACTGTTTTTT.

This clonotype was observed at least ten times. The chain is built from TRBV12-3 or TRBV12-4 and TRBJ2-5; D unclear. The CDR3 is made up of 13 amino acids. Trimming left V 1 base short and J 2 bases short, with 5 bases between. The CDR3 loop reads CASSLGSQETQYF. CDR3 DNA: TGTGCCAGCAGTTTAGGCAGTCAAGAGACCCAGTACTTC.

CDR3 in amino acids: CAWSVDRNTEAFF. The DNA of the CDR3 is TGTGCCTGGAGTGTAGACAGAAACACTGAAGCTTTCTTT. The J gene is TRBJ1-1, the V gene TRBV30, with TRBD1 as a possible D gene (5 bases). Looked up from germline, CDR1 is GTSNPN and CDR2 is SVGIG (reference sequence). Trimming pared 0 bases from V and 2 bases from J, leaving 7 bases between. CDR3 length: 13 residues.

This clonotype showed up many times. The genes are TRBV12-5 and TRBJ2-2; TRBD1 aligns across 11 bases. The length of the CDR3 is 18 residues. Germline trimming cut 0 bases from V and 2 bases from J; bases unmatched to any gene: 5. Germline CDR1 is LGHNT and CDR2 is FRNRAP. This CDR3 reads CASGLVIGTGGNTGELFF. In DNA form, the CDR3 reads TGTGCTAGTGGTTTGGTAATCGGGACAGGGGGTAACACCGGGGAGCTGTTTTTT.

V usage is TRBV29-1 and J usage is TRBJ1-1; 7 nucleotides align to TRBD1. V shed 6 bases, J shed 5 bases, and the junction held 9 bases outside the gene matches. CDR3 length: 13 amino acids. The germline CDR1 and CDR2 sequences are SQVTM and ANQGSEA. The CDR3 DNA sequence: TGCAGCGTCCCAGGGGGGCTCGGAACTGAAGCTTTCTTT. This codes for CSVPGGLGTEAFF.

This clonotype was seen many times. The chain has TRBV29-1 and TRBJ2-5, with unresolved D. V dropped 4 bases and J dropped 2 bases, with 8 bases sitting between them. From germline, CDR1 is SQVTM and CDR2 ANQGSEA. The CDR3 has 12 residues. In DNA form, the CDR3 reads TGCAGCGTTGCATGGGTACAAGAGACCCAGTACTTC. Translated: CSVAWVQETQYF. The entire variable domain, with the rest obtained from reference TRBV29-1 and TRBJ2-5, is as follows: SAVISQKPSRDICQRGTSLTIQCQVDSQVTMMFWYRQQPGQSLTLIATANQGSEATYESGFVIDKFPISRPNLTFSTLTVSNMSPEDSSIYLCSVAWVQETQYFGPGTRLLVL.

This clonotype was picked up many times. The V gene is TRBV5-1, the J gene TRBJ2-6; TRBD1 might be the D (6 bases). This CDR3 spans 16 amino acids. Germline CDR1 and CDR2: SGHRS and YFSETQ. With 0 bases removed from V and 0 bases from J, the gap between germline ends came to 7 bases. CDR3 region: CASSLGQASGANVLTF. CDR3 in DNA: TGCGCCAGCAGCTTGGGACAGGCCTCTGGGGCCAACGTCCTGACTTTC.

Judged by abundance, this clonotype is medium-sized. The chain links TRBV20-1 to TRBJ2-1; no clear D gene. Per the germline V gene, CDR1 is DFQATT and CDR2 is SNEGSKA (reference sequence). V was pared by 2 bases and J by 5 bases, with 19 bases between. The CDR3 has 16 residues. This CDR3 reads CSARSYLPATDNEQFF. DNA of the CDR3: TGCAGTGCTAGAAGCTACTTACCGGCCACGGACAATGAGCAGTTCTTC.

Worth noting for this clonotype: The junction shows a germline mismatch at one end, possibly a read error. CDR3 protein: CASSLAGPYQPQHF. The CDR3, as DNA: TGTGCTAGCAGCTTAGCGGGCCCATATCAGCCCCAGCATTTT. This chain joins TRBV7-7 and TRBJ1-5; no clear D. CDR1 is SSHAT, CDR2 FNYEAQ, per germline (reference sequence). This CDR3 contains 14 residues.

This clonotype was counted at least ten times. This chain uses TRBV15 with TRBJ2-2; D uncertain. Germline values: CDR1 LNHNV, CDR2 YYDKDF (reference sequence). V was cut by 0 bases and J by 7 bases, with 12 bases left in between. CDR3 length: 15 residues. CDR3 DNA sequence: TGTGCCACCAGCAGAGATTCCTATACTGACGGGGAGCTGTTTTTT. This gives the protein CATSRDSYTDGELFF.

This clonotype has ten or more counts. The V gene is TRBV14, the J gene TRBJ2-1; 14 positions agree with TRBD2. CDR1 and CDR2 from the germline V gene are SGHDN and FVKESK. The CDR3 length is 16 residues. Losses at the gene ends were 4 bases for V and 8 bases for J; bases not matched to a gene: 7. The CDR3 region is CASSPPGLAGVHEQFF. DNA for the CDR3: TGTGCCAGCAGCCCTCCGGGACTAGCGGGAGTACATGAGCAGTTCTTC. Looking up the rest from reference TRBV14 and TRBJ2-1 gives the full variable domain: EAGVTQFPSHSVIEKGQTVTLRCDPISGHDNLYWYRRVMGKEIKFLLHFVKESKQDESGMPNNRFLAERTGGTYSTLKVQPAELEDSGVYFCASSPPGLAGVHEQFFGPGTRLTVL.

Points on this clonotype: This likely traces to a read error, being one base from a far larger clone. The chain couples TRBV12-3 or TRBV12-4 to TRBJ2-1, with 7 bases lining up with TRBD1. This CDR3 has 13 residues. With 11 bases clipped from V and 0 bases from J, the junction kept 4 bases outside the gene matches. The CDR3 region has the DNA TGTGCCGGCCACAGGGGCTCCTACAATGAGCAGTTCTTC. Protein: CAGHRGSYNEQFF.

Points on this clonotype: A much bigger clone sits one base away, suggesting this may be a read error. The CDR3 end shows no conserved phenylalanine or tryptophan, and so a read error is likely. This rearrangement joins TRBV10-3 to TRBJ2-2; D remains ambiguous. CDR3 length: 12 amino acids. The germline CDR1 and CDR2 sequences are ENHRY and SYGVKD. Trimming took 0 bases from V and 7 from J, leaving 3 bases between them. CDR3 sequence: CAISESSGELFS. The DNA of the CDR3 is TGTGCCATCAGTGAGTCGAGCGGGGAGCTGTTTTCT.

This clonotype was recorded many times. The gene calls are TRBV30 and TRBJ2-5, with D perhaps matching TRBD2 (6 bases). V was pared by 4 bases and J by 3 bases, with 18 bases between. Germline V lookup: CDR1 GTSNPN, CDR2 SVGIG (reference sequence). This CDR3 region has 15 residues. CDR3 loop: CAWIWRDPIEETQYF. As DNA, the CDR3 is TGTGCCTGGATTTGGCGGGACCCTATAGAAGAGACCCAGTACTTC.

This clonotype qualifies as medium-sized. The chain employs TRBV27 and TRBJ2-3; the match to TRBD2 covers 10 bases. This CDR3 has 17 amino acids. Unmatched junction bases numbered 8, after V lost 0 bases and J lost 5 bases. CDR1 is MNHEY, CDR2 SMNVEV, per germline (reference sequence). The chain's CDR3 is CASSLSKLAGVIDTQYF. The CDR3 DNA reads TGTGCCAGCAGTTTATCGAAGCTAGCGGGAGTAATAGATACGCAGTATTTT.